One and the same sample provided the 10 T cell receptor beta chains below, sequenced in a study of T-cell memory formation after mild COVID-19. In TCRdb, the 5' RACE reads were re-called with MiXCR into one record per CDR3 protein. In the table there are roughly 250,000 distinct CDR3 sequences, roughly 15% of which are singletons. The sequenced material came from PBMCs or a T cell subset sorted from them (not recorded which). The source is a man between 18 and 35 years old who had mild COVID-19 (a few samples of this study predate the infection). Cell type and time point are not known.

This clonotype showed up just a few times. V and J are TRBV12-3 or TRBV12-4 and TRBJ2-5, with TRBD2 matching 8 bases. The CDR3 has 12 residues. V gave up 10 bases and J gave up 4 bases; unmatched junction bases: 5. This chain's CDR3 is CATGLVPETQYF. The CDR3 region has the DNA TGTGCCACGGGACTAGTGCCAGAGACCCAGTACTTC.

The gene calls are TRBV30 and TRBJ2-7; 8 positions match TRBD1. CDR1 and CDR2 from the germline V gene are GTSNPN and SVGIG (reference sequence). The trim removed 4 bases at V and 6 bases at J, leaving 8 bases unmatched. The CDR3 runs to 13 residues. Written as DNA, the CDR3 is TGTGCCTGGACCCGGACAGGGACGGGCGAGCAGTACTTC. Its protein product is CAWTRTGTGEQYF.

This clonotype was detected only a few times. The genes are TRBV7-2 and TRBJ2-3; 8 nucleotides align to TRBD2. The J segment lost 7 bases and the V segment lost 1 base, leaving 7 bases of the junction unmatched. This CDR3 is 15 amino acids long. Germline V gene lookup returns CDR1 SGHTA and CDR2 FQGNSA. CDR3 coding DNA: TGTGCCAGCAGCTTAGATACGGGGGGGACGAATACGCAGTATTTT. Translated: CASSLDTGGTNTQYF.

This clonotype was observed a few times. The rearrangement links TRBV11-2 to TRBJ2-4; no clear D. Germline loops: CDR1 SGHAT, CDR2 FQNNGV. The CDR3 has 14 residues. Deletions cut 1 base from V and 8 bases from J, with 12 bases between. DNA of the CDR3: TGTGCCAGCAGCTTAGGGCTGCAACGGGACATTCAGTACTTC. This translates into CASSLGLQRDIQYF.

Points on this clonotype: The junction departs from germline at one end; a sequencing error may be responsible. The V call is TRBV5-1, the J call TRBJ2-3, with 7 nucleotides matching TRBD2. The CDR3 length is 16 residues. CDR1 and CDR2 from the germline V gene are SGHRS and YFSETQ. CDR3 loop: CASSWIAGHSTDTLYF. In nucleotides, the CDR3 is TGCGCCAGCAGCTGGATAGCGGGTCACAGCACAGATACGCTGTATTTT.

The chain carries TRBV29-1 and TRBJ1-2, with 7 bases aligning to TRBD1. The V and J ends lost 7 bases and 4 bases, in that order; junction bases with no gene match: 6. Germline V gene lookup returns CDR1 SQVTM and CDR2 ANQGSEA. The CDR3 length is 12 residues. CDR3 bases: TGCAGCGATCGACAGGGATTCTATGGCTACACCTTC. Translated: CSDRQGFYGYTF. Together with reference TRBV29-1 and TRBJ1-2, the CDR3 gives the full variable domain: SAVISQKPSRDICQRGTSLTIQCQVDSQVTMMFWYRQQPGQSLTLIATANQGSEATYESGFVIDKFPISRPNLTFSTLTVSNMSPEDSSIYLCSDRQGFYGYTFGSGTRLTVV.

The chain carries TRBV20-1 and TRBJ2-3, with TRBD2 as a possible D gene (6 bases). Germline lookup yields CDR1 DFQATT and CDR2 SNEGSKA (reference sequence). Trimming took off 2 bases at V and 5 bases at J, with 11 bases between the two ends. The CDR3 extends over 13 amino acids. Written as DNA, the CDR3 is TGCAGTGCTAGAATGGGGGGAGTAGATACGCAGTATTTT. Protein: CSARMGGVDTQYF.

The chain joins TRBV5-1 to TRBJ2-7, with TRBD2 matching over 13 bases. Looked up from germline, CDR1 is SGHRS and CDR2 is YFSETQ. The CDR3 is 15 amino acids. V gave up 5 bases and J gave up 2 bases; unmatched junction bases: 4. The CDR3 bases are TGCGCCAGCAGAGGGGGGACTAGCGGGGCCTACGAGCAGTACGTC. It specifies CASRGGTSGAYEQYV.

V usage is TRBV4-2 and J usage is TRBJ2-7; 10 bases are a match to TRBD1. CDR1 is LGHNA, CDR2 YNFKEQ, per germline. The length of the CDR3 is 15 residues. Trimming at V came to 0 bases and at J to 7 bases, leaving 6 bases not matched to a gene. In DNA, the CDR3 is TGTGCCAGCAGCCAAGAGTGGGACAGGGGAAAAGAGCAGTACTTC. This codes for CASSQEWDRGKEQYF.

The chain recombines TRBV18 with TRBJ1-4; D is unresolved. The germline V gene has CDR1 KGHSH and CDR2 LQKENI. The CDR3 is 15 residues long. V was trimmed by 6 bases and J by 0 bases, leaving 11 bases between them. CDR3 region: CASSSVIATNEKLFF. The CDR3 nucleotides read TGTGCCAGCTCCTCCGTGATTGCAACTAATGAAAAACTGTTTTTT. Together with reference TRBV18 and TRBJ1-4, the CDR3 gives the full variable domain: NAGVMQNPRHLVRRRGQEARLRCSPMKGHSHVYWYRQLPEEGLKFMVYLQKENIIDESGMPKERFSAEFPKEGPSILRIQQVVRGDSAAYFCASSSVIATNEKLFFGSGTQLSVL.